This entry features one T cell receptor (beta chain) sequence. The assay was immunoSEQ multiplex PCR, and TCRdb's table has in-frame clones only and misses some. The table shows approximately 660,000 clones, with 88% occurring only once. These data belong to a study of shared T cell receptors in the human thymus. Germline lookup yields CDR1 LNHNV and CDR2 YYDKDF (reference sequence). Trimming removed 2 bases from V and 11 bases from J; junction bases left unmatched: 18. The CDR3 totals 17 residues. This sample also belongs to another study, concerning human thymus T cells. As reported in that work: Corrective heart surgery yielded the resections from which the thymus tissue came.

V is TRBV15 and J is TRBJ2-4; TRBD2 agrees at 7 bases. This clonotype was obtained from a boy younger than two with a congenital heart defect. The material sequenced was thymocytes. The CDR3 loop reads CATSRSRRHSGIVVQYF. CDR3 bases: TGTGCCACCAGCAGAAGTAGAAGGCACAGCGGGATTGTGGTTCAGTACTTC. The full variable domain, rest sourced from reference TRBV15 and TRBJ2-4, is DAMVIQNPRYQVTQFGKPVTLSCSQTLNHNVMYWYQQKSSQAPKLLFHYYDKDFNNEADTPDNFQSRRPNTSFCFLDIRSPGLGDTAMYLCATSRSRRHSGIVVQYFGAGTRLSVL.